This record concerns one TCR beta chain sequence. Its antigen is unidentified. The data are from a study of beta chain features in type 1 diabetes. Study as a whole: Examined across all samples were over 85 million sorted cells. Broader study findings: Type 1 diabetes patients showed fewer insertions and more deletions at VDJ junctions. Amplification by PCR could prefer shorter templates, with the same effect in patients and controls. Moderate yet significant TCRB CDR3 shortening was seen in Type 1 diabetes patients in all four CD4+ subsets. Researchers reported that naive, central memory and Treg TCRB repertoires appeared more similar in patients than in healthy donors.

What was sequenced were expressed TCRB transcripts, since all of the isolated RNA had been reverse transcribed. The protocol was immunoSEQ multiplex PCR, while the TCRdb copy is restricted to in-frame clones and leaves out a portion. The sample records about 280,000 clones, around 16% being singletons. V shed 4 bases, J shed 0 bases, and the junction held 7 bases outside the gene matches. This CDR3 comprises 16 residues. CDR1 and CDR2 from the germline V gene are SEHNR and FQNEAQ (reference sequence). This rearrangement joins TRBV7-9 to TRBJ2-7; the match to TRBD2 covers 9 bases. This TCR was sampled from a man younger than 30 with type 1 diabetes. Sequencing was carried out using naive CD4+ T cells from blood. This CDR3 reads CASSSRRTSDSYEQYF. In nucleotides, the CDR3 is TGTGCCAGCAGCTCCCGAAGGACTAGCGACTCCTACGAGCAGTACTTC.